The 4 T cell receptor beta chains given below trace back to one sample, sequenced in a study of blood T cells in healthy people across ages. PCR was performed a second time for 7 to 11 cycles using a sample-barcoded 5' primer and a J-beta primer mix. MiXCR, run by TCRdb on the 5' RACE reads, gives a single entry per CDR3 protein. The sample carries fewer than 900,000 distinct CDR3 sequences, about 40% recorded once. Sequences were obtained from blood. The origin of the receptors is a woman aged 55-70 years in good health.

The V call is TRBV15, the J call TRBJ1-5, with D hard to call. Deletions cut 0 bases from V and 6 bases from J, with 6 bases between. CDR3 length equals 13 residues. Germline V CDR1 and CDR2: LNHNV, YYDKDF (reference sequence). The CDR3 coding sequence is TGTGCCACCAGCAGAGAAGGAAGTCAGCCCCAGCATTTT. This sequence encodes CATSREGSQPQHF.

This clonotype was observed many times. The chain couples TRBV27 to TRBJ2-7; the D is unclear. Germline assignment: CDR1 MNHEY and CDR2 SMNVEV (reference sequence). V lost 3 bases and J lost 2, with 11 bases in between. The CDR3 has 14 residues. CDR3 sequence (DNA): TGTGCCAGCAGTTTTCTGGCCCCCCCCTACGAGCAGTACTTC. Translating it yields CASSFLAPPYEQYF.

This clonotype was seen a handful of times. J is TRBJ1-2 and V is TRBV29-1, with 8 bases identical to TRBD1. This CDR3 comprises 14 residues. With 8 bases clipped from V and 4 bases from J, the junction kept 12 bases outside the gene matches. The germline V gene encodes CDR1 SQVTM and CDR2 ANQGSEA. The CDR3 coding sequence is TGCAGCATTAAGACAGGGGAGTCGAGCTATGGCTACACCTTC. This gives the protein CSIKTGESSYGYTF.

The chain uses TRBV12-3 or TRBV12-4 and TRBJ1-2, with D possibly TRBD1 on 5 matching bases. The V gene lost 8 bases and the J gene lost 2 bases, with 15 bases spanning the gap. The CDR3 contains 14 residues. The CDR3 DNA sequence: TGTGCCAGCGTCTGGTCAGGGAGGAACTATGGCTACACCTTC. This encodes CASVWSGRNYGYTF.